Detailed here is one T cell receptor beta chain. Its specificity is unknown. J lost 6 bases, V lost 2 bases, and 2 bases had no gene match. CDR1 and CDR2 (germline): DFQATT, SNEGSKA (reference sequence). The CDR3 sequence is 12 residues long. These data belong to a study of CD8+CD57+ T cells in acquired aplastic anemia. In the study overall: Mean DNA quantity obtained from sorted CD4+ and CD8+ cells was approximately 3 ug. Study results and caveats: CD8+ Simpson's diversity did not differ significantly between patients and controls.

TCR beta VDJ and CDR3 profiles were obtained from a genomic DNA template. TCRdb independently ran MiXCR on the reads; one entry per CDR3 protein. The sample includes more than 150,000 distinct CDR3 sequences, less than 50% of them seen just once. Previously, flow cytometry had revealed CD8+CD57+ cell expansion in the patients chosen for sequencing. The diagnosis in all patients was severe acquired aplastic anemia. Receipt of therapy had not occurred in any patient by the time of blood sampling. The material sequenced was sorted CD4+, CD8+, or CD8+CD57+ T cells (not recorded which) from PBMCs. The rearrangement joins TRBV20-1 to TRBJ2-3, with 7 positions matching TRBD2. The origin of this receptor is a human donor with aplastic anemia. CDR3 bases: TGCAGTGCTAGAATTAGCGGGGATACGCAGTATTTT. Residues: CSARISGDTQYF.